This TCR beta chain was sequenced during a study of CD8 T cells in Susac syndrome. RNA, at about 0.45 to 1 ug, was reverse transcribed with random hexamers. The CDR3 of TCR beta was amplified by immunoSEQ multiplex PCR across 54 Vbeta and 13 Jbeta. TCRdb reanalysed the immunoSEQ multiplex PCR reads using MiXCR and keeps one entry per CDR3 protein. The data contain about 200,000 distinct CDR3 sequences, under 97% of them singletons. CD8+ and CD4+ T cells taken from blood had their TCR beta sequenced. Patients with stable or active relapsing-remitting disease, all of them treatment-naive, made up the multiple sclerosis controls. CD8+ and CD4+ T cells were negatively isolated; TEMRA cells were FACS-enriched. Germline CDR1 reads GTSNPN; CDR2 reads SVGIG (reference sequence). V was clipped by 2 bases and J by 2 bases, with 16 bases between them. The CDR3 is 15 residues long.

The specimen was CD4+ T cells from PBMCs. The source is a human donor with multiple sclerosis. The J gene is TRBJ2-7, the V gene TRBV30; the D gene could be TRBD1 or TRBD2 (5 bases each). CDR3 residues: CAWSPIQGRPYEQYF. CDR3 nucleotides: TGTGCCTGGAGTCCCATTCAGGGACGCCCCTACGAGCAGTACTTC.